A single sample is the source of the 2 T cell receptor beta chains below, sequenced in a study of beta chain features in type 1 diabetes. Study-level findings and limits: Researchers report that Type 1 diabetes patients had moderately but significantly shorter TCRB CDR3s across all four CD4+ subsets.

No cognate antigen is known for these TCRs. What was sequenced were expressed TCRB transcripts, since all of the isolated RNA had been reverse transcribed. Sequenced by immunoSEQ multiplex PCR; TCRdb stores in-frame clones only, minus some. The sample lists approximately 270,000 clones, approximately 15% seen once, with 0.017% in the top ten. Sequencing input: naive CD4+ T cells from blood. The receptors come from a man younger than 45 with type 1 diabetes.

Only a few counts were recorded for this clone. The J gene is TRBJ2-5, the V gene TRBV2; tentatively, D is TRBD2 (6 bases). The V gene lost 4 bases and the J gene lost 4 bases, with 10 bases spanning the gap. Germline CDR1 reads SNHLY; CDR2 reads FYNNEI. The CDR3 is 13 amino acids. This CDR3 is CASSAEAGETQYF. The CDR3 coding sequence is TGTGCCAGCAGTGCTGAAGCGGGAGAGACCCAGTACTTC.

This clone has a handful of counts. CDR3 coding DNA: TGTGCCAACAGCGGGAGGGCCGCCGATGAGCAGTTCTTC. It yields the protein CANSGRAADEQFF. This chain uses TRBV10-3 with TRBJ2-1; 10 positions match TRBD2. Germline lookup yields CDR1 ENHRY and CDR2 SYGVKD. V lost 10 bases, J lost 8 bases, and 8 bases stayed unmatched. The CDR3 contains 13 residues.